This passage covers 30 T cell receptor beta chains from one sample sequenced in a study of T cells expressing NK-cell markers. No DNA is given; TCRdb re-called the 5' RACE reads and lists each CDR3 protein once. Recorded for this sample: about 460,000 distinct CDR3 sequences. Sequences were obtained from blood T cells: a sorted CD56 or NKG2C T cell subset, CD4+ or CD8+ T cells, or bulk PBMC T cells (not recorded which). The receptors come from a woman between 45 and 60 years old in good health.

The V gene is TRBV6-7, the J gene TRBJ2-1; with no DNA, the TCRdb D assignment of TRBD1 cannot be verified. TRBV6-7 belongs to the ORF category, with a function that is uncertain. The CDR3 length is 16 residues. CDR3 amino acids: CASSCLPGQGYNEQFF.

The chain couples TRBV6-6 to TRBJ2-7; TCRdb outputs TRBD1, but without DNA this stays unchecked. There are 17 residues in the CDR3. Per germline, CDR1 MNHNY and CDR2 SVGAGI (reference sequence). CDR3 protein: CASRIRDGGGKYYEQYF.

This chain joins TRBV4-2 and TRBJ2-1; TCRdb's assignment of TRBD1 cannot be checked, as there is no DNA. The CDR3 spans 18 residues. CDR1 and CDR2 from the germline V gene are LGHNA and YNFKEQ. The CDR3 region is CASSQDRYRDRGYNEQFF.

The rearrangement uses TRBV7-2 and TRBJ2-7; absent DNA, TCRdb's TRBD1 call cannot be checked. Germline V gene sequence: CDR1 SGHTA, CDR2 FQGNSA. This CDR3 has 14 residues. The CDR3 spells CASSRQGMASGQYF.

The genes are TRBV7-8 and TRBJ1-1. The CDR3 has 13 residues. Germline assignment: CDR1 SGHVS and CDR2 FQNEAQ. The CDR3 sequence: CASRRQKNTEAFF.

This chain uses TRBV7-2 with TRBJ1-1; TCRdb outputs TRBD1, but without DNA this stays unchecked. Germline CDR1 SGHTA, CDR2 FQGNSA. The CDR3 has 15 residues. CDR3 sequence reads: CASSLAGRGLTEAFF. The variable domain in full, with the rest retrieved from reference TRBV7-2 and TRBJ1-1, is GAGVSQSPSNKVTEKGKDVELRCDPISGHTALYWYRQSLGQGLEFLIYFQGNSAPDKSGLPSDRFSAERTGGSVSTLTIQRTQQEDSAVYLCASSLAGRGLTEAFFGQGTRLTVV.

The rearrangement links TRBV12-3 or TRBV12-4 to TRBJ2-1; absent DNA, TCRdb's TRBD2 call cannot be checked. This CDR3 is 17 amino acids long. The CDR3 loop reads CATMTLLAGATYNEQFF.

The V and J genes are TRBV7-2 and TRBJ2-1; TCRdb proposes TRBD2, but this gene call is untestable without DNA. The CDR3 runs to 14 residues. CDR1 and CDR2 (germline): SGHTA, FQGNSA. The CDR3 loop is CASSLSLVNNEQFF.

This sequence joins TRBV20-1 and TRBJ2-5; checking the TCRdb D call of TRBD1 is not possible without DNA. Germline V gene lookup returns CDR1 DFQATT and CDR2 SNEGSKA (reference sequence). The CDR3 totals 11 residues. CDR3 in amino acids: CSANGQGLEYF.

The chain joins TRBV12-3 or TRBV12-4 to TRBJ1-4. The CDR3 runs 15 residues. CDR3 amino acids: CASSLGQSMAEKLFF.

CDR3 protein: CATTSSGSRNEQFF. The chain uses TRBV6-5 and TRBJ2-1; the D gene TCRdb calls, TRBD2, cannot be checked with no DNA. CDR1 is MNHEY, CDR2 SVGAGI, per germline. The CDR3 sequence is 14 residues long.

The chain combines TRBV7-8 with TRBJ2-1; TCRdb proposes TRBD2, but this gene call is untestable without DNA. CDR3 size: 16 residues. Germline values: CDR1 SGHVS, CDR2 FQNEAQ. CDR3 loop: CASGKRREGYYDEQFF.

J is TRBJ2-5 and V is TRBV23-1; TCRdb's D call of TRBD2 is untestable without DNA. TRBV23-1 belongs to the ORF category, with a function that is uncertain. The CDR3 extends over 21 amino acids. CDR3 loop: CASSPKSRGRIGTIIGETQYF.

V gene TRBV7-9 combines with J gene TRBJ2-7; the D gene TCRdb calls, TRBD2, cannot be checked with no DNA. The CDR3 extends over 19 amino acids. The germline V gene has CDR1 SEHNR and CDR2 FQNEAQ (reference sequence). The CDR3 loop reads CASSFFSLAGRSYSYEQYF.

The rearrangement joins TRBV6-2 or TRBV6-3 to TRBJ2-1; the TCRdb call, TRBD2, lacks DNA for checking. Germline V gene data show CDR1 as MNHEY and CDR2 as SVGEGT. This CDR3 contains 15 residues. The CDR3 loop reads CASRRAGGPGNEQFF.

The chain employs TRBV6-2 or TRBV6-3 and TRBJ1-4; the D call from TCRdb, TRBD1, cannot be confirmed without DNA. Germline CDR1 reads MNHEY; CDR2 reads SVGEGT. CDR3 length equals 16 residues. The CDR3 region is CASSPGGFATNEKLFF.

This rearrangement joins TRBV11-1 to TRBJ2-3. Germline V gives CDR1 SGHAT, CDR2 FQDESV (reference sequence). CDR3 length: 14 residues. This CDR3 reads CASSLAPYTDTQYF.

The rearrangement uses TRBV11-2 and TRBJ2-5; TCRdb's D call of TRBD1 is untestable without DNA. Germline-derived CDR1 and CDR2 are SGHAT and FQNNGV. The CDR3 contains 13 residues. The CDR3 reads CASRKTGRETQYF.

The chain uses TRBV4-1 and TRBJ2-1; the D call from TCRdb, TRBD2, cannot be confirmed without DNA. Germline CDR1 and CDR2: MGHRA and YSYEKL. The CDR3 is 17 amino acids. The CDR3: CASSQQTSGRAYNEQFF.

V is TRBV4-1 and J is TRBJ1-1; the TCRdb call, TRBD1, lacks DNA for checking. This CDR3 has 17 amino acids. CDR1 is MGHRA, CDR2 YSYEKL, per germline. The CDR3 spells CASSQARTGATNTEAFF.

This clonotype ranks as medium-sized in terms of frequency. This chain links TRBV14 with TRBJ1-1; no DNA is available, so the TRBD1 call from TCRdb remains unchecked. This CDR3 region has 15 residues. Germline-derived CDR1 and CDR2 are SGHDN and FVKESK. The CDR3: CATTDRGFSDTEAFF.

The chain combines TRBV5-1 with TRBJ2-7; the TCRdb D gene call, TRBD1, has no DNA to confirm it. This CDR3 is 18 amino acids long. CDR1 SGHRS and CDR2 YFSETQ come from the germline V gene. The CDR3 loop reads CASSLAWMTGQTSYEQYF.

V usage is TRBV7-9 and J usage is TRBJ2-1. Germline lookup yields CDR1 SEHNR and CDR2 FQNEAQ (reference sequence). This CDR3 is built from 11 residues. CDR3 in amino acids: CASSPVNEQFF.

The rearrangement joins TRBV11-3 to TRBJ2-4; checking the TCRdb D call of TRBD1 is not possible without DNA. This CDR3 has 21 amino acids. CDR1 and CDR2 from the germline V gene are SGHNT and YENEEA. CDR3 amino acids: CASSLGAGTGKGRNRENIQYF. The full variable domain, completed using reference TRBV11-3 and TRBJ2-4, is EAGVVQSPRYKIIEKKQPVAFWCNPISGHNTLYWYLQNLGQGPELLIRYENEEAVDDSQLPKDRFSAERLKGVDSTLKIQPAELGDSAVYLCASSLGAGTGKGRNRENIQYFGAGTRLSVL.

The rearrangement uses TRBV20-1 and TRBJ2-1; TCRdb calls TRBD2, which cannot be checked without DNA. This CDR3 region has 16 residues. Germline-derived CDR1 and CDR2 are DFQATT and SNEGSKA (reference sequence). CDR3 region: CSAPEMSGSSYNEQFF.

The rearrangement joins TRBV2 to TRBJ2-3; TCRdb proposes TRBD2, but this gene call is untestable without DNA. CDR1 is SNHLY and CDR2 is FYNNEI in the germline V gene. The CDR3 sequence is 15 residues long. The CDR3 protein is CARSSSGKGTDTQYF.

This chain connects TRBV5-5 to TRBJ2-1. This CDR3 comprises 16 residues. Germline CDR1 and CDR2: SGHKS and YYEKEE (reference sequence). The CDR3 sequence: CSSSPREAGSYNEQFF. The whole variable domain, remainder taken from reference TRBV5-5 and TRBJ2-1, is DAGVTQSPTHLIKTRGQQVTLRCSPISGHKSVSWYQQVLGQGPQFIFQYYEKEERGRGNFPDRFSARQFPNYSSELNVNALLLGDSALYLCSSSPREAGSYNEQFFGPGTRLTVL.

The chain joins TRBV4-1 to TRBJ1-1; as DNA is missing, the TRBD1 call by TCRdb cannot be tested. The length of the CDR3 is 16 residues. Germline lookup yields CDR1 MGHRA and CDR2 YSYEKL. The CDR3 is CASSHPLGPGGPGAFF.

The chain has TRBV6-6 and TRBJ1-5; checking the TCRdb D call of TRBD1 is not possible without DNA. There are 13 residues in the CDR3. Germline V lookup: CDR1 MNHNY, CDR2 SVGAGI (reference sequence). The CDR3 sequence is CASREQGNQPQHF.

The gene calls are TRBV27 and TRBJ2-1; TCRdb calls TRBD2, which cannot be checked without DNA. The CDR3 has 13 residues. Germline CDR1 is MNHEY and CDR2 is SMNVEV (reference sequence). The CDR3 sequence: CASSHLAGNEQFF.